This T cell receptor beta chain was recorded in a study of shared clonotypes between healthy human individuals. About the study: The donors, two women and a few men, were aged 18 to 49. Notes on the study in general: Several donors had 4% to 6.5% of their naive CD4 clonotypes in common.

CDR3 length: 12 amino acids. Germline V gene data show CDR1 as SEHNR and CDR2 as FQNEAQ (reference sequence). Germline trimming cut 5 bases from V and 6 bases from J; bases unmatched to any gene: 4. The authors loaded about 0.2 ug DNA, about 30,000 T cell genomes, into sorted-subset replicate PCRs. As originally analysed: Junction-only sequences produced by ImmunoSEQ had no quality scores, so filtering differed. Clones were read by immunoSEQ multiplex PCR, and TCRdb kept only the in-frame ones, dropping some. The DNA was the basis for D and trimming; V, J and clone size are from that table. The data contain about 1,800,000 clones, roughly 95% of them singletons. Naive CD8 cells, CD45RO-negative and positively selected for CCR7, excluded terminally differentiated effector memory CD45RA+ cells. In its sample, this clone was seen once. Its specificity is unknown. The identical CDR3 is also encoded by other nucleotide sequences in the sample.

This TCR was recovered from a man in his late teens or twenties in good health. The chain combines TRBV7-9 with TRBJ2-7; TRBD1 matches at 7 bases. Sequenced: naive CD8+ T cells sorted from blood. CDR3 region: CASSPTGLEQYF. CDR3 DNA sequence: TGTGCCAGCAGCCCGACAGGGCTCGAGCAGTACTTC.